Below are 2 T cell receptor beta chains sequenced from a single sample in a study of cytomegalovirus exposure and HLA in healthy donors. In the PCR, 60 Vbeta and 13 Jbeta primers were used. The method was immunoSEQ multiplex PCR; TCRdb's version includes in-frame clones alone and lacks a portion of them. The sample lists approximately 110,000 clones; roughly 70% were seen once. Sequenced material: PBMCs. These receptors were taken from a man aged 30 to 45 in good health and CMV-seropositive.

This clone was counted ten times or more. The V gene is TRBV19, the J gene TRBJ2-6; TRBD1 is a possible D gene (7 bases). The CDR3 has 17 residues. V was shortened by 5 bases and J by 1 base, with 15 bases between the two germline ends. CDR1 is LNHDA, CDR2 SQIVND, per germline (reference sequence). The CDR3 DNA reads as TGTGCCAGTAGTCGACAGGGAGGCCTATCTGGGGCCAACGTCCTGACTTTC. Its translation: CASSRQGGLSGANVLTF.

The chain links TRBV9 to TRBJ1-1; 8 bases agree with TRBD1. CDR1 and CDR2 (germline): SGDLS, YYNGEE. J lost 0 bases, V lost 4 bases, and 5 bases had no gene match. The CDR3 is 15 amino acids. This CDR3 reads CASSSDRGLNTEAFF. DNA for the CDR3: TGTGCCAGCAGCTCCGACAGGGGCCTGAACACTGAAGCTTTCTTT.